This paragraph reports one T cell receptor beta chain. Its target antigen remains unknown. No qualities accompany the bases; no much larger clone lies one base away. The treatment or condition label for this specimen denotes: around 19 received Ad26.COV2.S at low or high dose, single or two shots; roughly five received placebo; per-sample allocation not given. Repertoires of vaccine and placebo recipients were sequenced from samples taken on day 63 after the first injection. In Cohort 1b, around 25 adults aged 18-55 years were enrolled at a single site in Boston, USA, between 29 July and 7 August 2020. Ad26.COV2.S was a replication-incompetent adenovirus type 26 vector expressing a prefusion-stabilized SARS-CoV-2 spike protein from the original Wuhan strain. Spanning cysteine to phenylalanine, the CDR3 consists of 14 amino acids. Only the CDR3 portion is preserved as DNA: 42 bases, with reading frame beginning at the first base. V and J are truncated by 1 base and 15 bases respectively, leaving an intervening sequence of 16 bases. Looking up the germline V gene (reference sequence) yields CDR1 SEHNR and CDR2 FQNEAQ.

This specimen comes from a study of Ad26.COV2.S vaccination and SARS-CoV-2 variants (dated by TCRdb to the early 2020s). Background on the whole study: Donors in the vaccine arm were drawn from COV1001, a multicentre, randomized, double-blind, placebo-controlled phase I-IIa trial testing Ad26.COV2.S in healthy adults. Trial participants were randomized into five groups of five: low-dose or high-dose Ad26.COV2.S given once or twice, or placebo on both occasions. The TCR-sequenced set comprised approximately 30 samples: some 20 Ad26.COV2.S vaccine recipients, 5 placebo recipients and 8 SARS-CoV-2 convalescent individuals. Ad26.COV2.S was administered intramuscularly at a dose of 5x10^10 or 1x10^11 viral particles, either as one shot or as two shots given 56 days apart. Investigators remained blinded to trial group allocation during experiments and outcome assessment. TCRbeta repertoire sequencing was used to assess the specificity and breadth of SARS-CoV-2-reactive T cell receptors after Ad26.COV2.S vaccination. Study-wide conclusions, independent of this receptor: Higher spike-specific TCR breadth was observed in Ad26.COV2.S recipients than in placebo recipients (P = 0.0014). Substantial breadth of spike-specific CD8+ and CD4+ T cell responses was reported after vaccination. Vaccine and placebo recipients had comparable non-spike TCR breadth, which fits with the vaccine containing only spike. The authors noted that total T cell responses may have been underestimated by the TCR breadth and depth analyses. Comparing responses between vaccine doses or regimens was not something the study was powered to do.

The immunoSEQ Assay was the method used to sequence TCRbeta CDR3 regions. After extraction, genomic DNA underwent amplification by bias-controlled multiplex PCR, followed by high-throughput sequencing. Turning to the authors' computational methods: To quantify the absolute abundance of every unique TCRbeta CDR3 region, sequences were collapsed and filtered. Usable DNA was measured by amplifying reference genes present in all nucleated cells, and TCRbeta template counts were normalized to that usable DNA to estimate T cell fraction. Repertoire TCRs were annotated as SARS-CoV-2-specific by exact matching of V gene, CDR3 amino acid sequence and J gene to a known reactive TCR set. The reference SARS-CoV-2 TCR set was derived from MIRA and filtered for enrichment in COVID-19-positive ImmuneCODE repertoires, a step that removed public or cross-reactive TCRs. Drawing on the MIRA antigens, annotated TCRs were analysed further at the level of specific ORF or position within ORF. Breadth was defined as the number of annotated unique rearrangements divided by the total number of unique productive rearrangements, and depth was defined as the summed frequency of the annotated unique rearrangements. Two-sided Wilcoxon rank-sum tests were used to compare TCR breadth between groups. This is the immuneACCESS table as TCRdb keeps it, with only in-frame sequences that have V and J called. A part of the clones is gone; compared with another copy, unresolved V genes explain less than half, and the rest is unexplained. The D gene and trimming were derived from the DNA, and the V and J assignments and clone size from that table. The sample table contains fewer than 900,000 clones; only one count was recorded for approximately 88% of them. Of the sample, approximately 1.5% falls within the top ten clones.

Sequenced material: peripheral blood, taken in a trial of Ad26.COV2.S vaccine versus placebo. The receptor was derived from a person aged 18-60 years who received the Ad26.COV2.S COVID-19 vaccine or a placebo. Recombination connected TRBV7-9 to TRBJ1-6; no D gene can be assigned with confidence. The DNA sequence follows: TGTGCCAGCAGCTTAGGAATGGAGCCGAGACACCTCCACTTT. Its translation is CASSLGMEPRHLHF.